Presented here are 15 T cell receptor beta chains from one specimen sequenced in a study of radiation and T cells in renal cell carcinoma. Sequencing was performed with immunoSEQ multiplex PCR; in TCRdb, only in-frame clones are kept and a portion is missing. The table lists tens of thousands of clones, roughly 85% of them singletons, with approximately 2.4% in the top ten. Time point indicated: blood 4 weeks post-SBRT, at nephrectomy. Treatment: 15 Gy SBRT to primary tumor, nephrectomy 4 weeks later. The material was blood, obtained from a patient whose treatment included radiotherapy and nephrectomy. These TCRs come from a woman in her sixties or seventies with renal cell carcinoma.

This clone came up once. V usage is TRBV10-3 and J usage is TRBJ1-1; 11 bases are a match to TRBD1. The CDR3 loop spans 15 amino acids. J was trimmed by 6 bases and V by 8 bases; bases with no gene match: 11. Germline CDR1 and CDR2: ENHRY and SYGVKD. The chain's CDR3 is CAIGRSGQGASEAFF. Here the CDR3 DNA reads TGTGCCATCGGGAGATCCGGACAGGGGGCTTCTGAAGCTTTCTTT.

The V call is TRBV7-9, the J call TRBJ2-5, with 7 bases that match TRBD2. With V trimmed by 2 bases and J by 4 bases, 10 bases remained unmatched. The CDR3 totals 16 residues. Per germline, CDR1 SEHNR and CDR2 FQNEAQ (reference sequence). CDR3 nucleotide sequence: TGTGCCAGCAGCTTATCATGGGGCGGGGGAGGAGAGACCCAGTACTTC. Encoded protein: CASSLSWGGGGETQYF.

The chain recombines TRBV5-4 with TRBJ1-4; 8 nucleotides align to TRBD1. V trimming: 4 bases; J trimming: 5 bases; junction bases outside the gene matches: 10. There are 16 residues in the CDR3. The germline CDR1 and CDR2 sequences are SGHNT and YYREEE (reference sequence). The CDR3 reads CASSQGTGGGNEKLFF. In DNA, the CDR3 is TGTGCCAGCAGCCAAGGGACAGGCGGTGGAAATGAAAAACTGTTTTTT.

The chain couples TRBV5-6 to TRBJ1-1; TRBD1 might be the D (5 bases). Trimming removed 4 bases from V and 1 base from J, with 14 bases in between. The CDR3 consists of 15 residues. CDR1 SGHDT and CDR2 YYEEEE come from the germline V gene. This chain's CDR3 is CASSEPGVGNTEAFF. Written as DNA, the CDR3 is TGTGCCAGCAGCGAGCCGGGGGTGGGGAACACTGAAGCTTTCTTT.

This chain connects TRBV29-1 to TRBJ1-1; TRBD1 might be the D (5 bases). Germline CDR1 reads SQVTM; CDR2 reads ANQGSEA. The CDR3 is made up of 13 amino acids. Trimming pared 2 bases from V and 5 bases from J, leaving 12 bases between. CDR3 nucleotide sequence: TGCAGCGTTGAATCCTGGCGGGGGACTGAAGCTTTCTTT. Its protein is CSVESWRGTEAFF.

This sequence joins TRBV7-6 and TRBJ2-7; TRBD1 matches 11 bases. The CDR3 loop spans 15 amino acids. Per the germline V gene, CDR1 is SGHVS and CDR2 is FNYEAQ. Trimming took 5 bases from V and 4 from J; bases not matched to a gene: 7. The CDR3 coding sequence is TGTGCCAGCAGCGGCTGGACAGGGGGCCGGTACGAGCAGTACTTC. Protein product: CASSGWTGGRYEQYF.

The genes are TRBV5-1 and TRBJ2-2; 7 bases agree with TRBD1. Germline assignment: CDR1 SGHRS and CDR2 YFSETQ. Unmatched junction bases numbered 16, after V lost 4 bases and J lost 1 base. The CDR3 runs to 19 residues. The chain's CDR3 is CASSPDERGLLRNTGELFF. The CDR3 DNA follows: TGCGCCAGCAGCCCTGATGAAAGGGGGCTTTTGAGGAACACCGGGGAGCTGTTTTTT.

The CDR3 is CASSLSTGTSGGRTDTQYF. CDR3 nucleotides: TGTGCCAGCAGCTTATCAACCGGGACTAGCGGGGGAAGGACAGATACGCAGTATTTT. V gene TRBV11-2 combines with J gene TRBJ2-3, with 14 bases aligning to TRBD2. Germline CDR1 is SGHAT and CDR2 is FQNNGV. This CDR3 comprises 19 residues. After removal of 2 bases from V and 3 bases from J, the junction contained 10 bases not matched to a gene.

The rearrangement links TRBV19 to TRBJ2-5; possibly TRBD2 for D (6 bases). This CDR3 contains 16 residues. Germline assignment: CDR1 LNHDA and CDR2 SQIVND (reference sequence). Trimming took off 5 bases at V and 4 bases at J, with 20 bases between the two ends. The CDR3 spells CASSPRGGGAVETQYF. The CDR3 nucleotides read TGTGCCAGTAGTCCCCGTGGGGGAGGCGCGGTAGAGACCCAGTACTTC.

The chain joins TRBV6-1 to TRBJ2-1, with 9 bases identical to TRBD1. The CDR3 contains 15 residues. Germline CDR1 and CDR2: MNHNS and SASEGT. The trim removed 6 bases at V and 4 bases at J, leaving 7 bases unmatched. The chain's CDR3 is CASRYPGQGYNEQFF. The CDR3 nucleotides are TGTGCCAGCAGATATCCGGGACAGGGATACAATGAGCAGTTCTTC.

V and J are TRBV29-1 and TRBJ2-7; D ambiguous. Germline loops: CDR1 SQVTM, CDR2 ANQGSEA. The CDR3 totals 12 residues. V was clipped by 4 bases and J by 2 bases, with 9 bases between them. The CDR3 coding sequence is TGCAGCGTTGGTAGGGAAACCTACGAGCAGTACTTC. Translated: CSVGRETYEQYF.

This clone showed up just a few times. The rearrangement links TRBV7-3 to TRBJ1-1; D might be TRBD1 (6 bases). Germline CDR1 is SGHTA and CDR2 is FQGTGA. This CDR3 contains 15 residues. V was pared by 0 bases and J by 2 bases, with 10 bases between. The CDR3 DNA follows: TGTGCCAGCAGCTTAACCAGAGGGGGAAACACTGAAGCTTTCTTT. Amino acid sequence: CASSLTRGGNTEAFF.

The V and J genes are TRBV5-1 and TRBJ2-3, with 8 positions matching TRBD1. CDR3 length: 15 residues. Germline CDR1 and CDR2: SGHRS and YFSETQ. The trim removed 4 bases at V and 5 bases at J, leaving 9 bases unmatched. The CDR3 region has the DNA TGCGCCAGCAGCCCAACAGGGGGAGATGTAGATACGCAGTATTTT. This gives the protein CASSPTGGDVDTQYF.

V is TRBV21-1 and J is TRBJ1-5. TRBV21-1 is a pseudogene segment. The length of the CDR3 is 19 residues. The CDR3 bases are TGTGCCAGCAGCACCCTAATTTTAGGGAGGCTATATAGCAATCAGCCCCAGCATTTT. Translated: CASSTLILGRLYSNQPQHF.

V gene TRBV7-8 combines with J gene TRBJ1-6; no clear D gene. The length of the CDR3 is 15 residues. Trimming removed 1 base from V and 7 bases from J, with 11 bases in between. Germline V CDR1 and CDR2: SGHVS, FQNEAQ. The CDR3 sequence is CASSLVAGRNSPLHF. In nucleotides, the CDR3 is TGTGCCAGCAGCTTAGTGGCCGGGCGGAATTCACCCCTCCACTTT.